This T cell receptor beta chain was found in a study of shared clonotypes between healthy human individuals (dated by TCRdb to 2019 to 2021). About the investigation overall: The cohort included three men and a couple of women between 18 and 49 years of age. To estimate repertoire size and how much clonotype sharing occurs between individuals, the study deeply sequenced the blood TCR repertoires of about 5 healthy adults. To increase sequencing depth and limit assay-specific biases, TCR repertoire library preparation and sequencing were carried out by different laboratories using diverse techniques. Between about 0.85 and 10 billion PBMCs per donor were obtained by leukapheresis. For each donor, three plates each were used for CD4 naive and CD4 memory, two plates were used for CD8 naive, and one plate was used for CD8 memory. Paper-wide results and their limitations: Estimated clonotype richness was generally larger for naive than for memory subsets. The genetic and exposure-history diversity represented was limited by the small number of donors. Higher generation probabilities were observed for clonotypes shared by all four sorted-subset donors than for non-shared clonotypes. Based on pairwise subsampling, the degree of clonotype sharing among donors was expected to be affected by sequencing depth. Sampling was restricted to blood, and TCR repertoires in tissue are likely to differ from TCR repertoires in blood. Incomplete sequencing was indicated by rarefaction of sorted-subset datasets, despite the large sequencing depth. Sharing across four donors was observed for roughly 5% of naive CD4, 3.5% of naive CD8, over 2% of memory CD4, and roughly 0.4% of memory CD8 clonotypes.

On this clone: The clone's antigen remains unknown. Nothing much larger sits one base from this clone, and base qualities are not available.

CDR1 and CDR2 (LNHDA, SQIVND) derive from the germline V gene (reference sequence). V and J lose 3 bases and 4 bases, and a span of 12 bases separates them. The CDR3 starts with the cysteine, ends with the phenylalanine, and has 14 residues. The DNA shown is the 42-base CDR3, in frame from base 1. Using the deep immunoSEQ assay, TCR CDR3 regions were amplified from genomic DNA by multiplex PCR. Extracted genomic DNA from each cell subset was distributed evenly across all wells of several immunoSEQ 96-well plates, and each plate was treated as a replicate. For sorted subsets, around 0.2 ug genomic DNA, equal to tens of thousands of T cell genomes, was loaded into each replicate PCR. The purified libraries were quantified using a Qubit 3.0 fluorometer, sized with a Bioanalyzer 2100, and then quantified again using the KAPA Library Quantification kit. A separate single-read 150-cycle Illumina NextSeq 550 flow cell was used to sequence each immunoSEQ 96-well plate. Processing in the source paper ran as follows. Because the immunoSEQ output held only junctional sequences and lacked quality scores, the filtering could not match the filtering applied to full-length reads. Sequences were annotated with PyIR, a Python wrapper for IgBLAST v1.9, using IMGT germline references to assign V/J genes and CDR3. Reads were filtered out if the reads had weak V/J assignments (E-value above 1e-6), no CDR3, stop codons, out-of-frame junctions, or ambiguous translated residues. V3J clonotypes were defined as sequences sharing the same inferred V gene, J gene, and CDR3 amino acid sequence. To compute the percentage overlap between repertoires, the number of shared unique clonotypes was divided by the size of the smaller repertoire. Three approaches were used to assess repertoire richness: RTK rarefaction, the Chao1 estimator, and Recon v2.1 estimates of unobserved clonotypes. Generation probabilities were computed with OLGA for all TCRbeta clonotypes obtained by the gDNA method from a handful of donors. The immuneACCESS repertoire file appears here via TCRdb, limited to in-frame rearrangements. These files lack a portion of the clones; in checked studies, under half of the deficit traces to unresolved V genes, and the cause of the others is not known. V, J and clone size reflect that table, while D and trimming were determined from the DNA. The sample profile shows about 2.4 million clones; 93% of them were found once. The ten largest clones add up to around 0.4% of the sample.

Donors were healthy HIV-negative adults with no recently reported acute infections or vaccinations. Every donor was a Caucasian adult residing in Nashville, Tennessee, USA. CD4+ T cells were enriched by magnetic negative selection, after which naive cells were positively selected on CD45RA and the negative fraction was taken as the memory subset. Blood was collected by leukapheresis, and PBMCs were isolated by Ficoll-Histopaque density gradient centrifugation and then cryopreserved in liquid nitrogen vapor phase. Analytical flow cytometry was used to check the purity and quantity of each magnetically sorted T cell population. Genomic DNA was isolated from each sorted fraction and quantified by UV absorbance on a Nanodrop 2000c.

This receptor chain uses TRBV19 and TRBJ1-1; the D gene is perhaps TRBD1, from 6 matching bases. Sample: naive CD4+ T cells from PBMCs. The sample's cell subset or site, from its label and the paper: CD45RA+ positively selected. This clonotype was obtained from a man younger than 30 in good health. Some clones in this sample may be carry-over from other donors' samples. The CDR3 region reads CASSIVTGRTEAFF. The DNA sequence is TGTGCCAGTAGTATCGTAACAGGGCGCACTGAAGCTTTCTTT.